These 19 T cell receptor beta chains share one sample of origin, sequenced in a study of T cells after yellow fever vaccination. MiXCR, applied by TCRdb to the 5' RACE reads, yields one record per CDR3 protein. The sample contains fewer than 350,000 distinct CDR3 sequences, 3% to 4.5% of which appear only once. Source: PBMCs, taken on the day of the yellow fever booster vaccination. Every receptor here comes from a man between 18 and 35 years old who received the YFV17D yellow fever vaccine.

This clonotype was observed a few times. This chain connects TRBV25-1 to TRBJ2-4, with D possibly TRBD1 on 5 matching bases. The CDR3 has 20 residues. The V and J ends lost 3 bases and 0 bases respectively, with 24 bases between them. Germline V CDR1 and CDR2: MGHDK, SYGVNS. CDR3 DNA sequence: TGTGCCAGCAGTGAGCCCGCCGGTAAAAGCAAGGGGATAGCCAAAAACATTCAGTACTTC. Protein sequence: CASSEPAGKSKGIAKNIQYF.

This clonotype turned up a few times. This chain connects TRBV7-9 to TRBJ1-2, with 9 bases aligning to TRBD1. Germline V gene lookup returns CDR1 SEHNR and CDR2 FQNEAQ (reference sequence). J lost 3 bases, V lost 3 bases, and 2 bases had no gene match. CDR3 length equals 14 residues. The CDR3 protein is CASSFTGGHYGYTF. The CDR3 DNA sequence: TGTGCCAGCAGCTTTACAGGGGGCCACTATGGCTACACCTTC.

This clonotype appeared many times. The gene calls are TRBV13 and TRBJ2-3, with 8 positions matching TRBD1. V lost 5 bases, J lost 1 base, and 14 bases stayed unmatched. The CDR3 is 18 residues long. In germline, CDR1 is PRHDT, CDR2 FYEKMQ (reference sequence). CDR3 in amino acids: CASSGDRGQPEGTDTQYF. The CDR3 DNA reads TGTGCCAGCAGCGGAGACAGGGGACAGCCTGAGGGCACAGATACGCAGTATTTT. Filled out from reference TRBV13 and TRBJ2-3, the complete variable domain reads AAGVIQSPRHLIKEKRETATLKCYPIPRHDTVYWYQQGPGQDPQFLISFYEKMQSDKGSIPDRFSAQQFSDYHSELNMSSLELGDSALYFCASSGDRGQPEGTDTQYFGPGTRLTVL.

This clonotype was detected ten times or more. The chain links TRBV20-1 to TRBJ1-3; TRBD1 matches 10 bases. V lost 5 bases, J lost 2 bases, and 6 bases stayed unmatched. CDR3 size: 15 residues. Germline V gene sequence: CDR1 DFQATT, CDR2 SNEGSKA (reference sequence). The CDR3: CSALTTGGPGNTIYF. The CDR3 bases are TGCAGTGCTCTGACGACAGGGGGCCCTGGAAACACCATATATTTT.

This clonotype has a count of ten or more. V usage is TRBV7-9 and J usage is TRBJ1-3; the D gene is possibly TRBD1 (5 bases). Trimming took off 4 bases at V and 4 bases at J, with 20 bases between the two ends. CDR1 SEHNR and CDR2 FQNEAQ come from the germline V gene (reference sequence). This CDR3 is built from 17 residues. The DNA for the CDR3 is TGTGCCAGCAGCTATGGGGCCGGCAGGGCAGGAGGAAACACCATATATTTT. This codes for CASSYGAGRAGGNTIYF. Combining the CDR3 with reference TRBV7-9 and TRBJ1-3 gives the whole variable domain DTGVSQNPRHKITKRGQNVTFRCDPISEHNRLYWYRQTLGQGPEFLTYFQNEAQLEKSRLLSDRFSAERPKGSFSTLEIQRTEQGDSAMYLCASSYGAGRAGGNTIYFGEGSWLTVV.

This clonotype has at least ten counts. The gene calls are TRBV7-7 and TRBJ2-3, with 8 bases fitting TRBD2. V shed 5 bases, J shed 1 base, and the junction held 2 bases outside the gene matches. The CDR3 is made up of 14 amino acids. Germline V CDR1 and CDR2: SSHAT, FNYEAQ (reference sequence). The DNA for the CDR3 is TGTGCCAGCAGCCAACTAGCGGGCACAGATACGCAGTATTTT. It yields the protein CASSQLAGTDTQYF.

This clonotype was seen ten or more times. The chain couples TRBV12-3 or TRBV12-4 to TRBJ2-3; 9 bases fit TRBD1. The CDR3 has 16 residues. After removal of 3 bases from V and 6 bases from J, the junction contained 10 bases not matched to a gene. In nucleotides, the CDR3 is TGTGCCAGCAGTTTTGGGTTTGGAGGACAGGGGGATACGCAGTATTTT. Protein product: CASSFGFGGQGDTQYF.

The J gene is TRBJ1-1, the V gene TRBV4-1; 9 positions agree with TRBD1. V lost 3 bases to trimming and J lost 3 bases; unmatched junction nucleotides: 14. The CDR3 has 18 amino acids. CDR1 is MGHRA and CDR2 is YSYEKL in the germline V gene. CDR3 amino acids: CASSHFPGTGTRDTEAFF. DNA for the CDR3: TGCGCCAGCAGCCACTTTCCCGGGACAGGGACGAGGGACACTGAAGCTTTCTTT.

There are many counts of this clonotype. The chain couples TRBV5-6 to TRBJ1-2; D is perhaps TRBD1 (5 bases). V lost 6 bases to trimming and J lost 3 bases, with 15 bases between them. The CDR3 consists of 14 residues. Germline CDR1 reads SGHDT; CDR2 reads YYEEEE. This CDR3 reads CASKGDSSYYGYTF. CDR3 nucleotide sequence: TGTGCCAGCAAAGGAGACAGCAGCTACTATGGCTACACCTTC.

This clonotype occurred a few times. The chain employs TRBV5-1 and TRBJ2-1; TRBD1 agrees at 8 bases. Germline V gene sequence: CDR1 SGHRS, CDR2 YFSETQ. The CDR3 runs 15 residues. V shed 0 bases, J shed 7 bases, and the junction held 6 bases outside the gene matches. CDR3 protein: CASSLGGQAFNEQFF. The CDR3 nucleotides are TGCGCCAGCAGCTTGGGGGGACAGGCGTTTAATGAGCAGTTCTTC.

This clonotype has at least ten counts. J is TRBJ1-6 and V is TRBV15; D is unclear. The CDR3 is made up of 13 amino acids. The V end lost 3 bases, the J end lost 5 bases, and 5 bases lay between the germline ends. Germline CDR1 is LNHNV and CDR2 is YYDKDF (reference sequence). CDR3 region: CATSSEDNSPLHF. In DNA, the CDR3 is TGTGCCACCAGCAGTGAGGATAATTCACCCCTCCACTTT.

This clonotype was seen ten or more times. CDR3 bases: TGTGCCAGCAGAAGCCCCAGGGACACTGAAGCTTTCTTT. Its translation is CASRSPRDTEAFF. The chain is built from TRBV28 and TRBJ1-1, with D perhaps matching TRBD1 (5 bases). The germline V gene has CDR1 MDHEN and CDR2 SYDVKM. Deletions cut 6 bases from V and 3 bases from J, with 11 bases between. The CDR3 runs 13 residues. The full variable domain, rest sourced from reference TRBV28 and TRBJ1-1, is DVKVTQSSRYLVKRTGEKVFLECVQDMDHENMFWYRQDPGLGLRLIYFSYDVKMKEKGDIPEGYSVSREKKERFSLILESASTNQTSMYLCASRSPRDTEAFFGQGTRLTVV.

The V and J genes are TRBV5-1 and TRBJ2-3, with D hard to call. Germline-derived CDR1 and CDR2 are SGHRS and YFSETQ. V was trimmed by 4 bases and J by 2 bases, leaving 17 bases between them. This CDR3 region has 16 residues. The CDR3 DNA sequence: TGCGCCAGCAGCCCCCTAGTTCGGGTGATCACAGATACGCAGTATTTT. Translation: CASSPLVRVITDTQYF. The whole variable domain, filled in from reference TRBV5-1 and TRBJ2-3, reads KAGVTQTPRYLIKTRGQQVTLSCSPISGHRSVSWYQQTPGQGLQFLFEYFSETQRNKGNFPGRFSGRQFSNSRSEMNVSTLELGDSALYLCASSPLVRVITDTQYFGPGTRLTVL.

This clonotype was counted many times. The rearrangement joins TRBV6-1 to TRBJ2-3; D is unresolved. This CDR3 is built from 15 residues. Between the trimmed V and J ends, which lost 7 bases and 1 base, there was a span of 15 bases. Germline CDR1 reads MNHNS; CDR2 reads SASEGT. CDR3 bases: TGTGCCAGCATTACATGGGGAAGGGGCACAGATACGCAGTATTTT. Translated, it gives CASITWGRGTDTQYF.

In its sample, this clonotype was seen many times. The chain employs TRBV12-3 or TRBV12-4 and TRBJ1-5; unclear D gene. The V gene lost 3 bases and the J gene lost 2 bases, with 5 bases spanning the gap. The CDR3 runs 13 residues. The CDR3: CASSFEGNQPQHF. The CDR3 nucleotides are TGTGCCAGCAGTTTCGAGGGCAATCAGCCCCAGCATTTT.

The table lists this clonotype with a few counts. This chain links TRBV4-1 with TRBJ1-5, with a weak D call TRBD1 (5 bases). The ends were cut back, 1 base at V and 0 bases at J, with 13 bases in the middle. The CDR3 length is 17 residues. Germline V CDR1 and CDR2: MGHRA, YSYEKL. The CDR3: CASSQGDSSFSNQPQHF. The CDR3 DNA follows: TGCGCCAGCAGCCAAGGCGACAGTTCCTTTAGCAATCAGCCCCAGCATTTT.

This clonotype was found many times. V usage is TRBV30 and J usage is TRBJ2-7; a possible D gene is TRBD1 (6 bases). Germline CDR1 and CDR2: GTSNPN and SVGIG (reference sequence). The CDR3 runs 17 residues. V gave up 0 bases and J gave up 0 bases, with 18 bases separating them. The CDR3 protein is CAWSVKLVRGSSYEQYF. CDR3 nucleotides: TGTGCCTGGAGTGTAAAGTTGGTGAGGGGGAGCTCCTACGAGCAGTACTTC.

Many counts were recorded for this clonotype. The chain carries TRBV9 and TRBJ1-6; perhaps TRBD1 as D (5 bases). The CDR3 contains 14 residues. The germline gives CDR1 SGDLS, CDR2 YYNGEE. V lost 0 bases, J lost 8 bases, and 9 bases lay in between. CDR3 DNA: TGTGCCAGCAGCGTAGCCCCGGGGGATTCACCCCTCCACTTT. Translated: CASSVAPGDSPLHF. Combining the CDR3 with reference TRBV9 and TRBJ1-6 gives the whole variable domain DSGVTQTPKHLITATGQRVTLRCSPRSGDLSVYWYQQSLDQGLQFLIQYYNGEERAKGNILERFSAQQFPDLHSELNLSSLELGDSALYFCASSVAPGDSPLHFGNGTRLTVT.

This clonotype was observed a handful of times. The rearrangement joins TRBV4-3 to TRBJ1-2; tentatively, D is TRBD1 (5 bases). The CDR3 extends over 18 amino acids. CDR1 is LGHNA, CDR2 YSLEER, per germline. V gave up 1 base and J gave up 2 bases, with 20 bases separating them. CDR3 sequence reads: CASSQGGGKANYNYGYTF. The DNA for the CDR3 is TGCGCCAGCAGCCAAGGGGGGGGGAAGGCAAACTACAACTATGGCTACACCTTC.